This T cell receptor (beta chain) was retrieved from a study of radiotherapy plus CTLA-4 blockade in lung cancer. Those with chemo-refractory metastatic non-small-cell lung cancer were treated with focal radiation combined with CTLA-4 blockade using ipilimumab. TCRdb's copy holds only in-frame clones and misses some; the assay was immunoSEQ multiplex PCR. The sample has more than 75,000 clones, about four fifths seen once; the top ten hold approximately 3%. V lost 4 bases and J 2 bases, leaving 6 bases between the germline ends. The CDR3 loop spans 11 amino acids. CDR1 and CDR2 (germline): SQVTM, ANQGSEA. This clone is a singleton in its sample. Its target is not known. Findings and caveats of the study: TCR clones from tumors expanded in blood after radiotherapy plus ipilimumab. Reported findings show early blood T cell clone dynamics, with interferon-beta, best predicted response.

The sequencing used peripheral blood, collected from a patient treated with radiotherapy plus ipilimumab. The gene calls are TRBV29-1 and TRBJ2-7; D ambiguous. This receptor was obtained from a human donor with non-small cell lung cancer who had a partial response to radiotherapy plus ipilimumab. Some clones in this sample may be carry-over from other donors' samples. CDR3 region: CSVAQAYEQYF. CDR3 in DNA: TGCAGCGTTGCTCAGGCCTACGAGCAGTACTTC.